Listed here is a single T cell receptor (beta chain). This record comes from a study of blood T cell repertoires in COVID-19. About the study: Samples taken during acute and convalescent COVID-19 were collected in the United States, Italy and Spain. In each case, the material was cDNA or gDNA derived from T cells, B-cell-depleted T cells, or PBMCs.

Trimming shortened V by 5 bases and J by 5 bases, and 10 bases separated the two germline ends. The CDR3 length is 13 residues. The germline CDR1 and CDR2 sequences are LNHDA and SQIVND (reference sequence). Method: immunoSEQ multiplex PCR; TCRdb's copy keeps in-frame clones and lacks some. Among roughly 40,000 clones listed, 75% to 90% were seen once. The sample consisted of peripheral blood. The chain joins TRBV19 to TRBJ2-1; D unclear. This TCR was recovered from a man in his 70s with acute or convalescent COVID-19. CDR3 DNA sequence: TGTGCCAGTAGTTTGAACACCGACAATGAGCAGTTCTTC. Amino acids: CASSLNTDNEQFF.